These T cell receptor beta chains were read from a single sample in a study of shared clonotypes between healthy human individuals. Here immunoSEQ multiplex PCR was the method, and the copy in TCRdb shows in-frame clones only, minus some. Found here are about 1.9 million clones, roughly 95% of them singletons; the top ten hold about 1.7%. The specimen was naive CD8+ T cells from PBMCs. Receptors were obtained from a man younger than 35 in good health. Some clones in this sample may be carry-over from other donors' samples. Each CDR3 is given with its conserved first and last residue. A D gene is named only where the DNA matches it firmly. The listing skips clone size in some rows; elsewhere it reads once, few, many or a size class.

d_call: NA; clone_size: NA; j_call: TRBJ2-1; v_call: TRBV27; cdr3_nt: TGTGCCAGCAGTTTCGGTGACAGATACAATGAGCAGTTCTTC; cdr3_aa: CASSFGDRYNEQFF
d_call: TRBD1; clone_size: NA; j_call: TRBJ2-1; v_call: TRBV30; cdr3_nt: TGTGCCTGGAATCGGACAGGGGAGTACAATGAGCAGTTCTTC; cdr3_aa: CAWNRTGEYNEQFF
d_call: NA; clone_size: once; j_call: TRBJ1-1; v_call: TRBV7-8; cdr3_nt: TGTGCCAGCAGCTTAGTCCGCACTGAAGCTTTCTTT; cdr3_aa: CASSLVRTEAFF
d_call: TRBD2; clone_size: NA; j_call: TRBJ2-7; v_call: TRBV4-3; cdr3_nt: TGCGCCAGCAGCCTTTTAGCGGGAGGGTCCTACGAGCAGTACTTC; cdr3_aa: CASSLLAGGSYEQYF
d_call: NA; clone_size: NA; j_call: TRBJ2-7; v_call: TRBV9; cdr3_nt: TGTGCCAGCAGCGTCGCGGACCGACCATACGAGCAGTACTTC; cdr3_aa: CASSVADRPYEQYF
d_call: NA; clone_size: NA; j_call: TRBJ2-2; v_call: TRBV7-6; cdr3_nt: TGTGCCAGCAGCCCCGGGACTGGCACCGGGGAGCTGTTTTTT; cdr3_aa: CASSPGTGTGELFF
d_call: TRBD1; clone_size: NA; j_call: TRBJ1-4; v_call: TRBV7-9; cdr3_nt: TGTGCCAGCAGCGATAGGTCCGGGACAGGGAATGAAAAACTGTTTTTT; cdr3_aa: CASSDRSGTGNEKLFF
d_call: TRBD2; clone_size: NA; j_call: TRBJ2-7; v_call: TRBV4-2; cdr3_nt: TGTGCCAGCAGTTTTGGGACTAGCGGGAGGTACGAGCAGTACTTC; cdr3_aa: CASSFGTSGRYEQYF
d_call: TRBD1; clone_size: NA; j_call: TRBJ2-1; v_call: TRBV10-3; cdr3_nt: TGTGCCATTAGGGGACAGGGGGCCAAAAAAACCTACAATGAGCAGTTCTTC; cdr3_aa: CAIRGQGAKKTYNEQFF
d_call: TRBD2; clone_size: once; j_call: TRBJ2-7; v_call: TRBV4-3; cdr3_nt: TGCGCCAGCAGCCAAGATTTGGCTAGCGGCCACTACGAGCAGTACTTC; cdr3_aa: CASSQDLASGHYEQYF
d_call: NA; clone_size: NA; j_call: TRBJ2-7; v_call: TRBV28; cdr3_nt: TGTGCCAGCAGTTGGATTGGGGGTTCCTACGAGCAGTACTTC; cdr3_aa: CASSWIGGSYEQYF
d_call: TRBD1; clone_size: once; j_call: TRBJ2-7; v_call: TRBV14; cdr3_nt: TGTGCCAGCAGCCGGGACAGCCGAACTTACGAGCAGTACTTC; cdr3_aa: CASSRDSRTYEQYF
d_call: NA; clone_size: NA; j_call: TRBJ1-3; v_call: TRBV5-6; cdr3_nt: TGTGCCAGCAGCCAGACAGTACTTAGCTCTGGAAACACCATATATTTT; cdr3_aa: CASSQTVLSSGNTIYF
d_call: NA; clone_size: NA; j_call: TRBJ2-7; v_call: TRBV7-9; cdr3_nt: TGTGCCAGCAGCAACTCAATAGTGGTGTACGAGCAGTACTTC; cdr3_aa: CASSNSIVVYEQYF
d_call: NA; clone_size: NA; j_call: TRBJ2-7; v_call: TRBV13; cdr3_nt: TGTGCCAGCAGCGGCGTAGACCACTACGAGCAGTACTTC; cdr3_aa: CASSGVDHYEQYF
d_call: TRBD2; clone_size: NA; j_call: TRBJ2-7; v_call: TRBV6-5; cdr3_nt: TGTGCCAGCAGTTACTCTAGCGGGAGTCTGGCCTACGAGCAGTACTTC; cdr3_aa: CASSYSSGSLAYEQYF
d_call: NA; clone_size: NA; j_call: TRBJ1-1; v_call: TRBV15; cdr3_nt: TGTGCCACCGTCGGACCGGGGGGACGGACTGAAGCTTTCTTT; cdr3_aa: CATVGPGGRTEAFF
d_call: NA; clone_size: NA; j_call: TRBJ2-1; v_call: TRBV7-8; cdr3_nt: TGTGCCAGCAGCTCGCCCACAGGGATGTTCGGTGAGCAGTTCTTC; cdr3_aa: CASSSPTGMFGEQFF
d_call: TRBD1; clone_size: NA; j_call: TRBJ2-5; v_call: TRBV11-3; cdr3_nt: TGTGCCAGCAGCTCCCGGACAGGGGGCCGAGAGACCCAGTACTTC; cdr3_aa: CASSSRTGGRETQYF
d_call: NA; clone_size: NA; j_call: TRBJ2-1; v_call: TRBV27; cdr3_nt: TGTGCCAGCAGTTTAACGGGGGCCACTTACCATGAGCAGTTCTTC; cdr3_aa: CASSLTGATYHEQFF
d_call: NA; clone_size: NA; j_call: TRBJ2-7; v_call: TRBV7-2; cdr3_nt: TGTGCCAGCACCGAAAGGGGCCCAAGAGCGTTCGAGCAGTACTTC; cdr3_aa: CASTERGPRAFEQYF
d_call: TRBD1; clone_size: NA; j_call: TRBJ2-1; v_call: TRBV7-8; cdr3_nt: TGTGCCAGCAGCTCCGGGACAGGGAAATATGAGCAGTTCTTC; cdr3_aa: CASSSGTGKYEQFF
d_call: TRBD2; clone_size: NA; j_call: TRBJ2-6; v_call: TRBV13; cdr3_nt: TGTGCCAGCAGCTTTTATCTACGGCGGGAGGGATCCTCTGGGGCCAACGTCCTGACTTTC; cdr3_aa: CASSFYLRREGSSGANVLTF
d_call: TRBD1; clone_size: NA; j_call: TRBJ2-3; v_call: TRBV27; cdr3_nt: TGTGCCAGCAGTTCCTACCCTTACAGGGGGCCTGACACAGATACGCAGTATTTT; cdr3_aa: CASSSYPYRGPDTDTQYF
d_call: TRBD1; clone_size: once; j_call: TRBJ1-2; v_call: TRBV9; cdr3_nt: TGTGCCAGCAGCCTAGACAGGGAGCCCGAGGGGCACACCTTC; cdr3_aa: CASSLDREPEGHTF
d_call: NA; clone_size: few; j_call: TRBJ1-1; v_call: TRBV5-1; cdr3_nt: TGCGCCAGCAGCATGAACACTGAAGCTTTCTTT; cdr3_aa: CASSMNTEAFF
d_call: NA; clone_size: NA; j_call: TRBJ1-1; v_call: TRBV19; cdr3_nt: TGTGCCAGTAGTATTGGGGACGGATTAAACACTGAAGCTTTCTTT; cdr3_aa: CASSIGDGLNTEAFF
d_call: NA; clone_size: NA; j_call: TRBJ2-7; v_call: TRBV9; cdr3_nt: TGTGCCAGCAGCCCCTCGGGGACCCGTAACGAGCAGTACTTC; cdr3_aa: CASSPSGTRNEQYF